Shown below are 28 T cell receptor beta chains from a single sample sequenced in a study of shared clonotypes between healthy human individuals. The repertoire was sequenced with immunoSEQ multiplex PCR; TCRdb's copy has only in-frame clones and lacks some. The sample has 2.5 million or so clones, approximately 90% seen once. Sequencing used naive CD4+ T cells sorted from blood. The subset: CD45RA+ positively selected. The receptors stem from a man aged 18 to 35 in good health.

The chain joins TRBV19 to TRBJ1-2; 8 bases align to TRBD1. This CDR3 is 16 amino acids long. Per germline, CDR1 LNHDA and CDR2 SQIVND (reference sequence). Trimming cost V 4 bases and J 14 bases; bases outside gene matches: 21. The CDR3 protein is CASSNPGTGAIRVETF. The CDR3 region has the DNA TGTGCCAGTAGTAACCCCGGGACAGGCGCTATTAGAGTGGAGACCTTC.

The chain has TRBV4-3 and TRBJ2-1; 16 positions match TRBD2. Germline V CDR1 and CDR2: LGHNA, YSLEER. The CDR3 has 21 amino acids. V lost 2 bases and J lost 7; bases outside the gene matches: 17. The CDR3 here is CASSQTYPSSGLAGGPNEQFF. CDR3 in DNA: TGCGCCAGCAGCCAAACTTACCCCTCCTCGGGACTAGCGGGAGGGCCTAATGAGCAGTTCTTC.

The CDR3 nucleotides are TGTGCCAGTAGTACTCCCTGGGGGCTGAACACTGAAGCTTTCTTT. This codes for CASSTPWGLNTEAFF. The gene calls are TRBV19 and TRBJ1-1; weak D call: TRBD1 (6 bases). The CDR3 contains 15 residues. Germline lookup yields CDR1 LNHDA and CDR2 SQIVND (reference sequence). Deletions cut 4 bases from V and 0 bases from J, with 12 bases between. The variable domain in full, completed from reference TRBV19 and TRBJ1-1, reads DGGITQSPKYLFRKEGQNVTLSCEQNLNHDAMYWYRQDPGQGLRLIYYSQIVNDFQKGDIAEGYSVSREKKESFPLTVTSAQKNPTAFYLCASSTPWGLNTEAFFGQGTRLTVV.

This chain links TRBV9 with TRBJ1-4, with D uncertain. Germline V gives CDR1 SGDLS, CDR2 YYNGEE. Trimming took 0 bases from V and 5 from J, leaving 11 bases between them. This CDR3 has 15 residues. As DNA, the CDR3 is TGTGCCAGCAGCGTAGGTCCGGAGCCCAATGAAAAACTGTTTTTT. Its translation: CASSVGPEPNEKLFF. Together with reference TRBV9 and TRBJ1-4, the CDR3 gives the full variable domain: DSGVTQTPKHLITATGQRVTLRCSPRSGDLSVYWYQQSLDQGLQFLIQYYNGEERAKGNILERFSAQQFPDLHSELNLSSLELGDSALYFCASSVGPEPNEKLFFGSGTQLSVL.

Here the CDR3 DNA reads TGCGCCAGCACAAGGGTAGTTAATGAAAAACTGTTTTTT. Its translation is CASTRVVNEKLFF. The V gene is TRBV4-1, the J gene TRBJ1-4; D is undetermined. This CDR3 spans 13 amino acids. V lost 7 bases and J 4 bases, leaving 10 bases between the germline ends. Germline CDR1 is MGHRA and CDR2 is YSYEKL.

This clone appeared a few times. The sample contains more than one DNA sequence encoding this CDR3. The genes are TRBV9 and TRBJ1-1; TRBD1 might be the D (6 bases). Trimming shortened V by 0 bases and J by 0 bases, and 6 bases separated the two germline ends. The CDR3 covers 14 residues. Germline V gene sequence: CDR1 SGDLS, CDR2 YYNGEE. The CDR3 DNA follows: TGTGCCAGCAGCGTAGGGACAGTGAACACTGAAGCTTTCTTT. This encodes CASSVGTVNTEAFF.

CDR3 protein: CASSLSGLAFGISYNEQFF. Written as DNA, the CDR3 is TGCGCCAGCAGCTTGTCTGGATTAGCATTTGGAATTTCCTACAATGAGCAGTTCTTC. V and J are TRBV5-1 and TRBJ2-1, with no clear D. Germline assignment: CDR1 SGHRS and CDR2 YFSETQ. The CDR3 spans 19 residues. Trimming took off 1 base at V and 1 base at J, with 21 bases between the two ends.

The rearrangement joins TRBV4-3 to TRBJ2-3; 12 bases agree with TRBD2. After removal of 1 base from V and 6 bases from J, the junction contained 8 bases not matched to a gene. Per the germline V gene, CDR1 is LGHNA and CDR2 is YSLEER. The CDR3 is 17 residues long. CDR3 residues: CASSQGWLAGGRDTQYF. CDR3 bases: TGCGCCAGCAGCCAAGGGTGGCTAGCGGGAGGGAGGGATACGCAGTATTTT.

The gene calls are TRBV6-6 and TRBJ2-5; tentatively, D is TRBD1 (5 bases). The CDR3 runs to 12 residues. CDR1 is MNHNY and CDR2 is SVGAGI in the germline V gene (reference sequence). V shed 6 bases and J shed 1 base, with 6 bases lying between them. CDR3 sequence (DNA): TGTGCCAGCAGGGGGCCCCAAGAGACCCAGTACTTC. This gives the protein CASRGPQETQYF.

This rearrangement joins TRBV7-9 to TRBJ2-5, with no clear D. This CDR3 comprises 12 residues. Germline CDR1 reads SEHNR; CDR2 reads FQNEAQ (reference sequence). V lost 3 bases and J lost 7, with 9 bases in between. CDR3: CASSFPIGTQYF. CDR3 in DNA: TGTGCCAGCAGCTTTCCTATTGGGACCCAGTACTTC. Drawing the rest from reference TRBV7-9 and TRBJ2-5, the complete variable domain is DTGVSQNPRHKITKRGQNVTFRCDPISEHNRLYWYRQTLGQGPEFLTYFQNEAQLEKSRLLSDRFSAERPKGSFSTLEIQRTEQGDSAMYLCASSFPIGTQYFGPGTRLLVL.

The rearrangement joins TRBV5-6 to TRBJ2-5; 10 bases are shared with TRBD1. J gave up 5 bases and V 4 bases, and 11 bases lay outside the gene matches. Germline lookup yields CDR1 SGHDT and CDR2 YYEEEE. The CDR3 runs 16 residues. The CDR3 region is CASSIRPGTGAETQYF. The CDR3 region has the DNA TGTGCCAGCAGCATACGTCCCGGGACAGGGGCCGAGACCCAGTACTTC.

This clone was detected once. This chain links TRBV5-4 with TRBJ2-3; 9 bases are a match to TRBD2. Trimming took 0 bases from V and 2 from J; bases not matched to a gene: 4. The CDR3 runs 16 residues. CDR1 SGHNT and CDR2 YYREEE come from the germline V gene (reference sequence). The DNA for the CDR3 is TGTGCCAGCAGCTTGGTCGGCGGGGGGGCCACAGATACGCAGTATTTT. Amino acid sequence: CASSLVGGGATDTQYF.

CDR3 protein: CASSPTAGPSTNEKLFF. In DNA, the CDR3 is TGTGCCAGCAGTCCAACAGCGGGCCCTTCAACTAATGAAAAACTGTTTTTT. This rearrangement joins TRBV7-2 to TRBJ1-4, with D unclear. V lost 6 bases and J 0 bases, leaving 17 bases between the germline ends. The CDR3 loop spans 17 amino acids. Germline values: CDR1 SGHTA, CDR2 FQGNSA.

This rearrangement joins TRBV2 to TRBJ1-4; 10 bases match TRBD1. The germline V gene has CDR1 SNHLY and CDR2 FYNNEI. The J segment lost 4 bases and the V segment lost 6 bases, leaving 5 bases of the junction unmatched. This CDR3 region has 15 residues. The CDR3, as DNA: TGTGCCAGCAGAGAGACAGGGGGCCATAATGAAAAACTGTTTTTT. It encodes CASRETGGHNEKLFF.

Turning to this clone: Other nucleotide sequences from this sample produce the same CDR3. This chain uses TRBV6-5 with TRBJ2-5; D not certain. Trimming removed 2 bases from V and 2 bases from J, with 6 bases in between. The germline V gene has CDR1 MNHEY and CDR2 SVGAGI. The CDR3 extends over 13 amino acids. This CDR3 is CASSYGQQETQYF. The CDR3 bases are TGTGCCAGCAGTTACGGGCAGCAAGAGACCCAGTACTTC.

The rearrangement links TRBV15 to TRBJ2-5, with a possible D match to TRBD1 (6 bases). CDR1 and CDR2 (germline): LNHNV, YYDKDF (reference sequence). The CDR3 totals 15 residues. With 10 bases removed from V and 1 base from J, the gap between germline ends came to 19 bases. CDR3 nucleotide sequence: TGTGCCATCGGCAGGCGCTTGGGGGCCCAAGAGACCCAGTACTTC. This translates into CAIGRRLGAQETQYF.

The chain has TRBV30 and TRBJ2-6; 10 bases match TRBD1. Looked up from germline, CDR1 is GTSNPN and CDR2 is SVGIG (reference sequence). CDR3 length: 16 amino acids. Losses at the gene ends were 3 bases for V and 2 bases for J; bases not matched to a gene: 4. The CDR3 nucleotides read TGTGCCTGGAGGAGACAGGGGGCTACTGGGGCCAACGTCCTGACTTTC. Translation: CAWRRQGATGANVLTF.

This clone was counted once. The chain links TRBV9 to TRBJ2-1, with D uncertain. The CDR3 has 13 amino acids. V gave up 3 bases and J gave up 8 bases, with 12 bases separating them. The V gene's germline CDR1 is SGDLS and CDR2 YYNGEE. The CDR3 sequence: CASSDLFGDEQFF. CDR3 nucleotide sequence: TGTGCCAGCAGCGATCTCTTCGGCGATGAGCAGTTCTTC.

The gene calls are TRBV4-2 and TRBJ2-2; the D call may be TRBD1 or TRBD2 (5 bases each). Germline V gene data show CDR1 as LGHNA and CDR2 as YNFKEQ. CDR3 length: 17 amino acids. V was pared by 3 bases and J by 6 bases, with 20 bases between. The CDR3 sequence: CASSQGAGALHAGELFF. CDR3 DNA sequence: TGTGCCAGCAGCCAGGGCGCCGGGGCTCTTCATGCCGGGGAGCTGTTTTTT.

The rearrangement uses TRBV29-1 and TRBJ2-7; D perhaps matches TRBD1 (5 bases). CDR1 is SQVTM, CDR2 ANQGSEA, per germline. The CDR3 spans 13 residues. With 4 bases removed from V and 2 bases from J, the gap between germline ends came to 12 bases. DNA of the CDR3: TGCAGCGTTGCCTTCCGGACAACCTACGAGCAGTACTTC. It yields the protein CSVAFRTTYEQYF.

The chain links TRBV5-4 to TRBJ2-7, with D perhaps assigned TRBD1 or TRBD2 (5 bases each). Looked up from germline, CDR1 is SGHNT and CDR2 is YYREEE (reference sequence). The CDR3 is 14 amino acids. The V end lost 3 bases, the J end lost 0 bases, and 10 bases lay between the germline ends. In DNA, the CDR3 is TGTGCCAGCAGCTGGGGGACGGCCTCCTACGAGCAGTACTTC. Amino acid sequence: CASSWGTASYEQYF.

With respect to this clone: Other DNA sequences in the sample encode the same CDR3. This chain uses TRBV7-2 with TRBJ2-7; no reliable D call. The CDR3 is 12 residues long. Germline CDR1 reads SGHTA; CDR2 reads FQGNSA. With 5 bases removed from V and 0 bases from J, the gap between germline ends came to 5 bases. This CDR3 reads CASSGTSYEQYF. In nucleotides, the CDR3 is TGTGCCAGCAGCGGAACCTCCTACGAGCAGTACTTC. Drawing the rest from reference TRBV7-2 and TRBJ2-7, the complete variable domain is GAGVSQSPSNKVTEKGKDVELRCDPISGHTALYWYRQSLGQGLEFLIYFQGNSAPDKSGLPSDRFSAERTGGSVSTLTIQRTQQEDSAVYLCASSGTSYEQYFGPGTRLTVT.

The chain has TRBV7-9 and TRBJ1-4; D is undetermined. The CDR3 has 15 amino acids. The V end was cut by 5 bases, the J end by 0 bases, with 10 bases between. From germline, CDR1 is SEHNR and CDR2 FQNEAQ (reference sequence). The CDR3 spells CASSISRATNEKLFF. The CDR3 coding sequence is TGTGCCAGCAGCATCTCGCGCGCAACTAATGAAAAACTGTTTTTT.

Details on this clone: Other DNA sequences from this sample encode an identical CDR3 as well. The chain employs TRBV9 and TRBJ2-3; perhaps TRBD1 as D (5 bases). Per germline, CDR1 SGDLS and CDR2 YYNGEE. V was cut by 0 bases and J by 2 bases, with 10 bases left in between. The CDR3 extends over 15 amino acids. CDR3 sequence (DNA): TGTGCCAGCAGCGTAGAAGGGGTCCCCACAGATACGCAGTATTTT. It yields the protein CASSVEGVPTDTQYF.

CDR3 amino acids: CASSEAGAGGEKLFF. CDR3 nucleotide sequence: TGTGCCAGCAGTGAAGCTGGGGCAGGTGGTGAAAAACTGTTTTTT. The V and J genes are TRBV6-1 and TRBJ1-4, with a tentative D call TRBD1 (5 bases). CDR3 length equals 15 residues. The germline V gene encodes CDR1 MNHNS and CDR2 SASEGT. V shed 0 bases and J shed 7 bases, with 12 bases lying between them.

The chain uses TRBV7-9 and TRBJ1-2; 12 positions agree with TRBD1. Germline-derived CDR1 and CDR2 are SEHNR and FQNEAQ (reference sequence). The CDR3 is 16 residues long. V shed 4 bases, J shed 5 bases, and the junction held 8 bases outside the gene matches. The CDR3 region has the DNA TGTGCCAGCAGCTACTCCGGGACAGGGGGCGCTTATGGCTACACCTTC. It codes for CASSYSGTGGAYGYTF.

This rearrangement joins TRBV25-1 to TRBJ2-3; D possibly matches TRBD1 or TRBD2 (6 bases each). Deletions cut 1 base from V and 1 base from J, with 12 bases between. This CDR3 region has 16 residues. The V gene's germline CDR1 is MGHDK and CDR2 SYGVNS. The CDR3 sequence: CASSEFGGRGTDTQYF. As DNA, the CDR3 is TGTGCCAGCAGTGAATTTGGGGGGCGCGGCACAGATACGCAGTATTTT.

The chain combines TRBV11-2 with TRBJ2-2, with D possibly being TRBD2 (6 bases). In germline, CDR1 is SGHAT, CDR2 FQNNGV. V lost 6 bases, J lost 4 bases, and 12 bases lay in between. The CDR3 runs 14 residues. CDR3 coding DNA: TGTGCCAGCAGACTCGGGGGTTTCACCGGGGAGCTGTTTTTT. This sequence encodes CASRLGGFTGELFF.